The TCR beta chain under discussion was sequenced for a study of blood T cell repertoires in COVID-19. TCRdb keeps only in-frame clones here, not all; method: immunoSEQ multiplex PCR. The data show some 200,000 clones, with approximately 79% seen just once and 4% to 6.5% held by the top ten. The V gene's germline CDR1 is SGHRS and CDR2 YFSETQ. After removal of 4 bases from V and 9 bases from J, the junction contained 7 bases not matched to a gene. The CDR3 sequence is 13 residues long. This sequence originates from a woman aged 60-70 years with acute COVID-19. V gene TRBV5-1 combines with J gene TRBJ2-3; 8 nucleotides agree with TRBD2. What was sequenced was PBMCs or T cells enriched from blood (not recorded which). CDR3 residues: CASSATSGGTQYF. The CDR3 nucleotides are TGCGCCAGCAGCGCAACCTCGGGGGGGACGCAGTATTTT.